This paragraph reports one T cell receptor beta chain. MiXCR, applied by TCRdb to the RT-PCR reads, yields one record per CDR3 protein. Of roughly 540,000 distinct CDR3 sequences in the sample, approximately 22% were seen once. The entry originates in a study of response to subunit inactivated influenza vaccine. V lost 0 bases to trimming and J lost 2 bases, with 9 bases between them. The CDR3 runs 14 residues. Germline CDR1 SGHRS, CDR2 YFSETQ. This sample also belongs to another study, concerning T cells expressing NK-cell markers. As that study records: cDNA encoding TCR beta was synthesized via 5'RACE template switching incorporating UMIs. HCMV serostatus: most of the eight sequenced donors positive, one negative. The dominant NKG2C+ clonotypes represented roughly 1.0-7.5% of CD8+ T cells in six donors. For a few donors, these clonotypes were likewise the leading ones in the CD3+CD56-NKG2C+ fraction. Specificity for HCMV among expanded NKG2C+ T cell clones was not established.

The receptor was derived from a man aged 50 to 60 who received an inactivated influenza vaccine. Sequencing was performed on CD4+ T cells sorted from PBMCs, taken 11 to 12 days after vaccination. This rearrangement joins TRBV5-1 to TRBJ2-7; D is perhaps TRBD1 (5 bases). CDR3 sequence reads: CASSLGQIAYEQYF. The CDR3 DNA sequence: TGCGCCAGCAGCTTGGGACAGATCGCCTACGAGCAGTACTTC. Supplemented by reference TRBV5-1 and TRBJ2-7, the full variable domain reads KAGVTQTPRYLIKTRGQQVTLSCSPISGHRSVSWYQQTPGQGLQFLFEYFSETQRNKGNFPGRFSGRQFSNSRSEMNVSTLELGDSALYLCASSLGQIAYEQYFGPGTRLTVT.